This TCR beta chain was profiled in a study of blood T cell repertoires in COVID-19. Study summary: There were acute and convalescent COVID-19 samples, and they came from the United States, Italy and Spain. In each case, the material was cDNA or gDNA derived from T cells, B-cell-depleted T cells, or PBMCs.

The length of the CDR3 is 14 residues. Germline trimming cut 7 bases from V and 5 bases from J; bases unmatched to any gene: 10. The germline CDR1 and CDR2 sequences are MNHEY and SVGAGI. This clone came up once. Source study methods: Quantification of nucleated cells was approximated via reference gene primer amplification. Profiling relied on immunoSEQ multiplex PCR, and the TCRdb table lists in-frame clones only, not all of them. The V and J calls and clone size come from that table; D and trimming were worked out from the DNA. The sample shows about 140,000 clones, roughly 88% of them seen only once.

V and J are TRBV6-5 and TRBJ1-1; 7 nucleotides match TRBD1. The TCR originated in a man aged 55 to 70 with active or convalescent COVID-19. Sequencing input: peripheral blood. The CDR3 here is CASTPPGGWTEAFF. CDR3 coding DNA: TGTGCCAGCACACCACCAGGGGGATGGACTGAAGCTTTCTTT.